Following are 26 T cell receptor beta chains from one sample sequenced in a study of CD8+CD57+ T cells in acquired aplastic anemia. For sequencing, patients were chosen who had shown expansion of CD8+CD57+ cells by flow cytometry. TCR beta VDJ and CDR3 profiling used genomic DNA as template. From the reads, TCRdb called clonotypes with MiXCR, one entry per CDR3 protein. The profile shows about 180,000 distinct CDR3 sequences, 45% to 60% of them singletons. The sample comprised sorted CD4+, CD8+, or CD8+CD57+ T cells (not recorded which) from PBMCs. These receptor sequences come from a human donor with aplastic anemia.

This chain uses TRBV24-1 with TRBJ2-5; 12 bases agree with TRBD1. Germline CDR1 is KGHDR and CDR2 is SFDVKD. J gave up 4 bases and V 7 bases, and 6 bases lay outside the gene matches. The CDR3 is made up of 15 amino acids. The CDR3 reads CATRAGTGGRETQYF. The CDR3 DNA reads TGTGCCACCAGAGCCGGGACAGGGGGCCGAGAGACCCAGTACTTC.

A remark on this clonotype: A junction boundary mismatches the germline segment, possibly from a read error. The rearrangement uses TRBV20-1 and TRBJ1-1, with a possible D match to TRBD1 (5 bases). Germline V lookup: CDR1 DFQATT, CDR2 SNEGSKA (reference sequence). The length of the CDR3 is 13 residues. Here the CDR3 DNA reads TGCAGTGCTTCGGACACTGAGAACACTGAGGCTTTCTTT. Translated, it gives CSASDTENTEAFF.

The gene calls are TRBV11-1 and TRBJ2-1; D unclear. The germline CDR1 and CDR2 sequences are SGHAT and FQDESV (reference sequence). This CDR3 has 14 residues. V was cut by 8 bases and J by 8 bases, with 19 bases left in between. The CDR3 loop reads CASLRAVVDDEQFF. CDR3 nucleotide sequence: TGTGCCAGCCTACGGGCGGTCGTGGACGATGAGCAGTTCTTC.

The chain carries TRBV10-2 and TRBJ2-1; 7 bases match TRBD1. The CDR3 covers 13 residues. V lost 10 bases, J lost 4 bases, and 7 bases stayed unmatched. CDR1 is WSHSY and CDR2 is SAAADI in the germline V gene. Here the CDR3 DNA reads TGCGCCACCCGACAGGGACGATACAATGAGCAGTTCTTC. This codes for CATRQGRYNEQFF.

As for this clonotype: Germline is not matched at one junction end, which may reflect a read error. The chain recombines TRBV28 with TRBJ2-7; a possible D gene is TRBD1 (5 bases). This CDR3 has 14 amino acids. Per the germline V gene, CDR1 is MDHEN and CDR2 is SYDVKM. CDR3 in amino acids: CAGSPPRDSYEQYF. The CDR3 region has the DNA TGTGCCGGCAGTCCCCCCAGGGACTCCTACGAGCAGTACTTC.

This clonotype was counted between two and nine times. A much larger clone differs by one base, so this may be a read error. The chain uses TRBV4-2 and TRBJ1-2; TRBD1 matches at 10 bases. Germline CDR1 reads LGHNA; CDR2 reads YNFKEQ. The CDR3 consists of 15 residues. The CDR3 DNA is TGTGCCAGCAGCCAAGCGGACAGGGGGACCTATGGCTACGCCTTC. Translated, it gives CASSQADRGTYGYAF.

The chain joins TRBV5-1 to TRBJ2-2, with D perhaps given as TRBD1 or TRBD2 (5 bases each). This CDR3 comprises 15 residues. Looked up from germline, CDR1 is SGHRS and CDR2 is YFSETQ. V was clipped by 0 bases and J by 8 bases, with 14 bases between them. CDR3 in DNA: TGCGCCAGCAGCTTGGGGGACCCTATCGCGGGGGAGCTGTTTTTT. Amino acid sequence: CASSLGDPIAGELFF.

This clonotype was seen many times. The chain recombines TRBV6-1 with TRBJ1-2; possibly TRBD1 for D (5 bases). This CDR3 has 12 amino acids. Germline values: CDR1 MNHNS, CDR2 SASEGT. Between the trimmed V and J ends, which lost 10 bases and 3 bases, there was a span of 12 bases. The CDR3: CATRDRDYGYTF. DNA for the CDR3: TGTGCCACACGGGACCGTGACTATGGCTACACCTTC.

This chain joins TRBV29-1 and TRBJ1-2; 7 bases match TRBD1. The trim removed 7 bases at V and 0 bases at J, leaving 11 bases unmatched. This CDR3 is built from 15 residues. Germline loops: CDR1 SQVTM, CDR2 ANQGSEA. The CDR3 sequence: CSAPTPGGANYGYTF. The DNA of the CDR3 is TGCAGCGCTCCAACCCCAGGGGGAGCTAACTATGGCTACACCTTC. The full variable domain, its missing parts supplied by reference TRBV29-1 and TRBJ1-2, is SAVISQKPSRDICQRGTSLTIQCQVDSQVTMMFWYRQQPGQSLTLIATANQGSEATYESGFVIDKFPISRPNLTFSTLTVSNMSPEDSSIYLCSAPTPGGANYGYTFGSGTRLTVV.

This clonotype was picked up many times. V and J are TRBV15 and TRBJ1-1; D not certain. This CDR3 contains 13 residues. Trimming cost V 3 bases and J 4 bases, with 9 bases left between them. Germline V gene data show CDR1 as LNHNV and CDR2 as YYDKDF (reference sequence). CDR3 amino acids: CATSSARATEAFF. As DNA, the CDR3 is TGTGCCACCAGCAGCGCCCGGGCCACTGAAGCTTTCTTT.

The chain recombines TRBV2 with TRBJ1-2; 8 bases line up with TRBD1. This CDR3 has 14 residues. Germline assignment: CDR1 SNHLY and CDR2 FYNNEI. V lost 7 bases, J lost 6 bases, and 10 bases stayed unmatched. CDR3 region: CASTSAGTGDGYTF. The CDR3 nucleotides are TGTGCCAGCACATCAGCCGGGACAGGAGATGGCTACACCTTC. Using reference TRBV2 and TRBJ1-2 for the parts outside the CDR3, the full variable domain is EPEVTQTPSHQVTQMGQEVILRCVPISNHLYFYWYRQILGQKVEFLVSFYNNEISEKSEIFDDQFSVERPDGSNFTLKIRSTKLEDSAMYFCASTSAGTGDGYTFGSGTRLTVV.

The V and J genes are TRBV7-6 and TRBJ2-1; D is ambiguous. Germline V CDR1 and CDR2: SGHVS, FNYEAQ. Trimming took 3 bases from V and 8 from J, leaving 8 bases between them. The CDR3 runs 12 residues. CDR3 protein: CASSLAGHEQFF. CDR3 in DNA: TGTGCCAGCAGCTTGGCAGGTCATGAGCAGTTCTTC. The variable domain in full, with the rest retrieved from reference TRBV7-6 and TRBJ2-1, is GAGVSQSPRYKVTKRGQDVALRCDPISGHVSLYWYRQALGQGPEFLTYFNYEAQQDKSGLPNDRFSAERPEGSISTLTIQRTEQRDSAMYRCASSLAGHEQFFGPGTRLTVL.

This clonotype was seen at least ten times. This chain connects TRBV7-8 to TRBJ1-6, with a weak D call TRBD1 (5 bases). This CDR3 has 15 residues. Trimming shortened V by 6 bases and J by 7 bases, and 16 bases separated the two germline ends. The germline gives CDR1 SGHVS, CDR2 FQNEAQ. Written as DNA, the CDR3 is TGTGCCAGCAGGGGAGATTGGGGGAGAAATTCACCCCTCCACTTT. As protein: CASRGDWGRNSPLHF.

This clonotype was seen more than once but under ten times. V is TRBV29-1 and J is TRBJ1-2; TRBD1 matches at 7 bases. Losses at the gene ends were 7 bases for V and 6 bases for J; bases not matched to a gene: 8. The CDR3 consists of 12 residues. Germline V lookup: CDR1 SQVTM, CDR2 ANQGSEA. The CDR3 coding sequence is TGCAGCGACCGACAGGGTATGAATGGCTACACCTTC. As protein: CSDRQGMNGYTF.

V usage is TRBV19 and J usage is TRBJ1-2; no firm D call. The V and J ends lost 5 bases and 4 bases respectively, with 8 bases between them. Germline V gene data show CDR1 as LNHDA and CDR2 as SQIVND (reference sequence). The CDR3 covers 12 residues. Here the CDR3 DNA reads TGTGCCAGTAGTGAGGATTTCTATGGCTACACCTTC. Amino acid sequence: CASSEDFYGYTF.

This clonotype was counted only a few times. The chain uses TRBV7-9 and TRBJ2-5; D might be TRBD2 (5 bases). The V gene's germline CDR1 is SEHNR and CDR2 FQNEAQ (reference sequence). Trimming removed 5 bases from V and 4 bases from J, with 17 bases in between. This CDR3 comprises 15 residues. The CDR3 nucleotides are TGTGCCAGCAGCCCTCAAGTAAGGGCGGGAGAGACCCAGTACTTC. This sequence encodes CASSPQVRAGETQYF.

This clonotype was counted many times. One base away lies a much larger clone, so this may be a sequencing read error. The chain combines TRBV2 with TRBJ1-6; no firm D call. V was trimmed by 2 bases and J by 6 bases, leaving 8 bases between them. The CDR3 runs 14 residues. Germline assignment: CDR1 SNHLY and CDR2 FYNNEI. In DNA, the CDR3 is TGTGCCAGCAGTGAACCCAGTGGTAATTCACCCCTCCACTTT. It translates to CASSEPSGNSPLHF.

Many counts were recorded for this clonotype. The V call is TRBV9, the J call TRBJ1-6; D is uncertain. Germline V gives CDR1 SGDLS, CDR2 YYNGEE. This CDR3 has 17 residues. V was cut by 1 base and J by 6 bases, with 17 bases left in between. The CDR3 here is CASSVFGEGKGNSPLHF. The CDR3 DNA reads as TGTGCCAGCAGCGTATTTGGTGAAGGGAAGGGTAATTCACCCCTCCACTTT.

The chain joins TRBV6-4 to TRBJ1-3; D not resolved. The CDR3 is 14 amino acids. Per the germline V gene, CDR1 is MRHNA and CDR2 is SNTAGT. V dropped 7 bases and J dropped 0 bases, with 10 bases sitting between them. CDR3 sequence (DNA): TGTGCCAGCACCCTTGGGAGCTCTGGAAACACCATATATTTT. This gives the protein CASTLGSSGNTIYF.

This clonotype was observed many times. V and J are TRBV20-1 and TRBJ1-4; 7 nucleotides align to TRBD1. The CDR3 contains 14 residues. Germline CDR1 and CDR2: DFQATT and SNEGSKA (reference sequence). V trimming: 3 bases; J trimming: 7 bases; junction bases outside the gene matches: 8. This CDR3 is CSARGDSTAEKLFF. The CDR3 nucleotides are TGCAGTGCTAGGGGGGACAGCACGGCTGAAAAACTGTTTTTT.

On this clonotype: This may be a read error: a much more frequent sequence differs by one nucleotide. The rearrangement uses TRBV6-1 and TRBJ1-2; a possible D gene is TRBD1 (5 bases). Germline V lookup: CDR1 MNHNS, CDR2 SASEGT. The CDR3 covers 13 residues. In DNA form, the CDR3 reads TGTGCCAGCGGTGATCTGCAGGGACGGGGCTACACCTTC. This sequence encodes CASGDLQGRGYTF.

The table lists this clonotype with a few counts. V and J are TRBV24-1 and TRBJ1-1; D is perhaps TRBD1 (6 bases). Germline values: CDR1 KGHDR, CDR2 SFDVKD. The V end lost 2 bases, the J end lost 1 base, and 10 bases lay between the germline ends. The CDR3 covers 15 residues. The CDR3 DNA follows: TGTGCCACCAGTGATTCGGTGACAGGGAACACTGAAGCTTTCTTT. It translates to CATSDSVTGNTEAFF.

A few counts support this clonotype. V is TRBV7-2 and J is TRBJ2-7, with 13 bases matching TRBD2. Unmatched junction bases numbered 4, after V lost 4 bases and J lost 4 bases. This CDR3 has 15 residues. Germline CDR1 reads SGHTA; CDR2 reads FQGNSA. DNA for the CDR3: TGTGCCAGCAGCTGGGGACTAGCGGGACAGTACGAGCAGTACTTC. Translated: CASSWGLAGQYEQYF.

This clonotype has a count of ten or more. The chain combines TRBV19 with TRBJ1-3; 7 bases agree with TRBD1. Germline assignment: CDR1 LNHDA and CDR2 SQIVND (reference sequence). There are 13 residues in the CDR3. After removal of 7 bases from V and 2 bases from J, the junction contained 2 bases not matched to a gene. This CDR3 is CASNRGTGNTIYF. The CDR3 nucleotides are TGTGCCAGTAACAGGGGAACTGGAAACACCATATATTTT.

The chain uses TRBV24-1 and TRBJ2-7; 9 positions agree with TRBD1. Germline CDR1 and CDR2: KGHDR and SFDVKD. The CDR3 totals 18 residues. J gave up 3 bases and V 0 bases, and 11 bases lay outside the gene matches. The DNA of the CDR3 is TGTGCCACCAGTGATTTGCTAGACAGGGGACAGGGTCTCTACGAGCAGTACTTC. Translation gives CATSDLLDRGQGLYEQYF.

Comment on this clonotype: This sequence may be a read error, since a much larger clone differs from it by one base. The CDR3 is CASSYQMAGTEAFF. The CDR3 coding sequence is TGTGCCAGCAGTTATCAAATGGCTGGCACTGAAGCTTTCTTT. V gene TRBV6-9 combines with J gene TRBJ1-1; D ambiguous. The V gene lost 2 bases and the J gene lost 4 bases, with 11 bases spanning the gap. Germline CDR1 and CDR2: MNHGY and SVAAGI. The CDR3 length is 14 residues.